Each of the 12 T cell receptor beta chains below was sequenced from the same sample in a study of blood T cell repertoires in COVID-19. The repertoire was sequenced with immunoSEQ multiplex PCR; TCRdb's copy has only in-frame clones and lacks some. Counted here are approximately 280,000 clones, around 84% occurring once; the ten biggest clones make up roughly 1.6%. The sequenced sample was peripheral blood. The receptor set was obtained from a human donor with COVID-19, enrolled during active disease. The donor label of this sample is uncertain.

This chain connects TRBV5-4 to TRBJ2-6; tentatively, D is TRBD1 (6 bases). The CDR3 covers 17 residues. CDR1 is SGHNT and CDR2 is YYREEE in the germline V gene (reference sequence). Deletions cut 4 bases from V and 2 bases from J, with 16 bases between. The CDR3 spells CASSGGSMGAGANVLTF. For the CDR3, the DNA is TGTGCCAGCAGCGGGGGCTCAATGGGGGCTGGGGCCAACGTCCTGACTTTC.

The chain uses TRBV28 and TRBJ2-1, with D possibly being TRBD2 (6 bases). This CDR3 has 15 residues. The V end lost 6 bases, the J end lost 0 bases, and 12 bases lay between the germline ends. Germline V gene lookup returns CDR1 MDHEN and CDR2 SYDVKM. The CDR3 DNA is TGTGCCAGCAGGGTGGGCGGGAACTCCTACAATGAGCAGTTCTTC. It is translated as CASRVGGNSYNEQFF.

The CDR3 bases are TGTGCCAGTAGTACCCCCTCAGGGGACTATGGCTACACCTTC. Translated, it gives CASSTPSGDYGYTF. The chain uses TRBV19 and TRBJ1-2, with a possible D match to TRBD1 (6 bases). Per the germline V gene, CDR1 is LNHDA and CDR2 is SQIVND (reference sequence). This CDR3 is 14 amino acids long. The germline V and J ends were trimmed by 4 bases and 3 bases, with 12 bases remaining between them.

V gene TRBV7-2 combines with J gene TRBJ2-1, with TRBD2 matching over 7 bases. From germline, CDR1 is SGHTA and CDR2 FQGNSA. The CDR3 runs to 16 residues. V gave up 1 base and J gave up 10 bases; unmatched junction bases: 13. CDR3 bases: TGTGCCAGCAGCTTAGAGGCTAGCGGCTCCGGTTCCGAGCAGTTCTTC. The encoded protein is CASSLEASGSGSEQFF.

In DNA, the CDR3 is TGTGCCAGCAGCCATCTGAGTAGCGGGAGGTACAATGAGCAGTTCTTC. Translated, it gives CASSHLSSGRYNEQFF. The chain has TRBV14 and TRBJ2-1, with 10 positions matching TRBD2. This CDR3 is built from 16 residues. Germline trimming cut 3 bases from V and 4 bases from J; bases unmatched to any gene: 6. Looked up from germline, CDR1 is SGHDN and CDR2 is FVKESK.

The J gene is TRBJ2-3, the V gene TRBV5-1; D perhaps matches TRBD2 (7 bases). The germline V gene encodes CDR1 SGHRS and CDR2 YFSETQ. Deletions cut 0 bases from V and 0 bases from J, with 17 bases between. The CDR3 runs to 18 residues. The CDR3 sequence is CASSLVPAGATSTDTQYF. CDR3 nucleotide sequence: TGCGCCAGCAGCTTGGTGCCGGCGGGGGCGACTAGCACAGATACGCAGTATTTT.

The chain links TRBV11-2 to TRBJ1-4; 10 bases map to TRBD1. The junction had 5 bases not matched to a gene; V was cut back by 5 bases and J by 8 bases. The CDR3 covers 14 residues. Germline values: CDR1 SGHAT, CDR2 FQNNGV. In nucleotides, the CDR3 is TGTGCCAGCAGCCCGGGGACAGGGGTGGAAAAACTGTTTTTT. Its translation is CASSPGTGVEKLFF.

The chain joins TRBV12-3 or TRBV12-4 to TRBJ1-1, with unresolved D. V was cut by 3 bases and J by 1 base, with 6 bases left in between. This CDR3 is built from 13 residues. CDR3 loop: CASSFGRNTEAFF. CDR3 in DNA: TGTGCCAGCAGTTTTGGCAGGAACACTGAAGCTTTCTTT.

The V and J genes are TRBV19 and TRBJ2-3, with TRBD2 matching 10 bases. With V trimmed by 6 bases and J by 9 bases, 6 bases remained unmatched. The CDR3 has 13 amino acids. Germline-derived CDR1 and CDR2 are LNHDA and SQIVND (reference sequence). The CDR3 region is CASSPAGGQTQYF. CDR3 in DNA: TGTGCCAGTAGCCCAGCGGGAGGGCAAACGCAGTATTTT.

The rearrangement links TRBV5-4 to TRBJ2-7; TRBD2 is a possible D gene (5 bases). This CDR3 contains 13 residues. V gave up 6 bases and J gave up 2 bases, with 12 bases separating them. Per germline, CDR1 SGHNT and CDR2 YYREEE (reference sequence). The CDR3: CASTLPGTYEQYF. The CDR3 bases are TGTGCCAGCACCCTACCGGGGACCTACGAGCAGTACTTC.

The table lists this clone with a count of one. V gene TRBV6-1 combines with J gene TRBJ2-5; 9 nucleotides agree with TRBD1. The V segment lost 4 bases and the J segment 5 bases; nucleotides outside the gene matches: 11. This CDR3 contains 16 residues. Germline assignment: CDR1 MNHNS and CDR2 SASEGT. CDR3 in DNA: TGTGCCAGCAGTGGCGGGACAGGGATAAGGTCGGAGACCCAGTACTTC. It encodes CASSGGTGIRSETQYF.

V and J are TRBV30 and TRBJ1-1; tentative D call: TRBD1 (6 bases). V gave up 0 bases and J gave up 1 base, with 6 bases separating them. Germline V gene lookup returns CDR1 GTSNPN and CDR2 SVGIG (reference sequence). The CDR3 consists of 13 residues. The CDR3 coding sequence is TGTGCCTGGAGTGTAGGGGGGAACACTGAAGCTTTCTTT. It specifies CAWSVGGNTEAFF.